These 4 T cell receptor beta chains were all obtained from the same sample, sequenced in a study of cytomegalovirus exposure and HLA in healthy donors (dated by TCRdb to about 2017). To prepare the library, the immunoSEQ multiplex PCR assay was applied. For the multiplex PCR, a mixture combining 60 forward primers for TCR Vbeta segments and 13 reverse primers for TCR Jbeta segments was used. Entries here come from immuneACCESS through TCRdb and include only in-frame sequences with V and J called. Some clones fail to appear in such tables; in the studies checked, an unresolved V gene covers under half of the shortfall, and the cause of the remainder is unknown. The data table for this sample lists tens of thousands of clones. The ten largest clones take up approximately 11% of the sample. The material sequenced was PBMCs. Receptors originate from a woman in her 50s in good health and CMV-seropositive.

This sequence joins TRBV6-6 and TRBJ1-4; 9 nucleotides match TRBD1. Losses at the gene ends were 5 bases for V and 5 bases for J; bases not matched to a gene: 6. The length of the CDR3 is 15 residues. Germline values: CDR1 MNHNY, CDR2 SVGAGI (reference sequence). CDR3 region: CASSGPGQGNEKLFF. DNA for the CDR3: TGTGCCAGCAGTGGCCCGGGACAGGGAAATGAAAAACTGTTTTTT.

The V gene is TRBV11-1, the J gene TRBJ2-2; maybe TRBD1 (6 bases). The CDR3 runs to 16 residues. Trimming shortened V by 2 bases and J by 10 bases, and 20 bases separated the two germline ends. Germline CDR1 SGHAT, CDR2 FQDESV (reference sequence). The CDR3, as DNA: TGTGCCAGCAGCTTAACCCAGGGGATTCGACCCTTGGAGCTGTTTTTT. Protein sequence: CASSLTQGIRPLELFF. Full variable domain (outside the CDR3, taken from reference TRBV11-1 and TRBJ2-2): EAEVAQSPRYKITEKSQAVAFWCDPISGHATLYWYRQILGQGPELLVQFQDESVVDDSQLPKDRFSAERLKGVDSTLKIQPAELGDSAMYLCASSLTQGIRPLELFFGEGSRLTVL.

The genes are TRBV7-8 and TRBJ2-3, with 7 bases identical to TRBD1. CDR3 size: 16 residues. From germline, CDR1 is SGHVS and CDR2 FQNEAQ. J was trimmed by 1 base and V by 2 bases; bases with no gene match: 6. CDR3 in DNA: TGTGCCAGCAGCTTATATACTCAGGGGGGCACAGATACGCAGTATTTT. This translates into CASSLYTQGGTDTQYF.

V is TRBV28 and J is TRBJ1-1; 7 bases agree with TRBD1. CDR1 and CDR2 from the germline V gene are MDHEN and SYDVKM. This CDR3 is 13 amino acids long. CDR3 protein: CASCAGGRTEAFF. The CDR3 nucleotides are TGTGCTTCCTGTGCAGGGGGAAGGACTGAAGCTTTCTTT.